These T cell receptor beta chains were read from a single sample in a study of T cells in narcolepsy. Some clones are missing from TCRdb's copy, which holds only in-frame ones; the method was immunoSEQ multiplex PCR. The table lists about 32,000 clones, roughly four fifths of them singletons. The sequencing input was memory (CD45RA-) CD4+ T cells from blood. These receptor sequences come from a human donor in good health. CDR3s include the opening cysteine and the closing phenylalanine or tryptophan. Fields, in order: V gene, J gene, clone size, D gene, CDR3 DNA, CDR3 protein. D genes are given only for firm matches. For some rows the clone size is stated as once, few or many, or as a class when expanded; others skip it.

>TRBV6-1|TRBJ2-7|NA|TRBD1
TGTGCCAGCAATGAACCCGTCCGCCGGGACAGGACCTACGAGCAGTACTTC
CASNEPVRRDRTYEQYF
>TRBV28|TRBJ1-3|NA|NA
TGTGCCAGCAGTTTCCGGACATCTGGAAACACCATATATTTT
CASSFRTSGNTIYF
>TRBV15|TRBJ1-2|NA|TRBD1
TGTGCCACGGTCGGCCGGGACAGCGTAGCTAACTATGGCTACACCTTC
CATVGRDSVANYGYTF
>TRBV28|TRBJ1-1|few|NA
TGTGCCAGCAGCCTCCGGCGGGAAGCTTTCTTT
CASSLRREAFF
>TRBV5-1|TRBJ1-6|NA|NA
TGCGCCAGCAGCCTCGGGACGGGGTATTCACCCCTCCACTTT
CASSLGTGYSPLHF
>TRBV6-1|TRBJ1-5|few|NA
TGTGCCAGCAGTAGATCAGGGGATTTGCAGCCCCAGCATTTT
CASSRSGDLQPQHF
>TRBV6-5|TRBJ1-1|NA|TRBD1
TGTGCCAGCAGCGCAGGGGGCTTGAGGACTGAAGCTTTCTTT
CASSAGGLRTEAFF
>TRBV19|TRBJ2-5|NA|NA
TGTGCCAGTAGTATGGGGGGCCTACAAGAGACCCAGTACTTC
CASSMGGLQETQYF
>TRBV18|TRBJ1-5|NA|TRBD1
TGTGCCAGCTCACCGGGACAGGGGCGCAATCAGCCCCAGCATTTT
CASSPGQGRNQPQHF
>TRBV5-1|TRBJ1-1|NA|NA
TGCGCCAGCAGTCGGGACGCTAACACTGAAGCTTTCTTT
CASSRDANTEAFF
>TRBV5-6|TRBJ1-2|once|NA
TGTGCCAGCAGCTTGGGAGGGTTCTATGGCTACACCTTC
CASSLGGFYGYTF
>TRBV6-6|TRBJ1-2|NA|TRBD1
TGTGCCAGCAGTTACGAGGGGGCGCCAGGCTATGGCTACACCTTC
CASSYEGAPGYGYTF
>TRBV5-4|TRBJ1-6|NA|NA
TGTGCCAGCAGCTTGGCAGGAGACAGGCCGCGGAATTCACCCCTCCACTTT
CASSLAGDRPRNSPLHF
>TRBV5-1|TRBJ2-1|NA|TRBD1
TGCGCCAGCAGCGTAGGGACAGGGCCCCATGAGCAGTTCTTC
CASSVGTGPHEQFF
>TRBV6-5|TRBJ2-1|NA|NA
TGTGCCAGCAGTTACTCCATCCCAGGATCCTACAATGAGCAGTTCTTC
CASSYSIPGSYNEQFF
>TRBV10-3|TRBJ2-1|NA|NA
TGTGCCATCAGTGAGTCCACGCCCCAGGGGAATGAGCAGTTCTTC
CAISESTPQGNEQFF
>TRBV2|TRBJ2-3|NA|NA
TGTGCCAGCAGTACCGGGATCAGCCGCCGAGCAGATACGCAGTATTTT
CASSTGISRRADTQYF
>TRBV19|TRBJ1-3|NA|NA
TGTGCCAGTAGTATACAGGGCGGATCGGCTGGAAACACCATATATTTT
CASSIQGGSAGNTIYF
>TRBV7-8|TRBJ2-3|NA|NA
TGTGCCAGCAGCTTAGGAAACTCTCGTAGCACAGATACGCAGTATTTT
CASSLGNSRSTDTQYF
>TRBV9|TRBJ1-1|NA|NA
TGTGCCAGCAGCGTAGATCCACTGGGACGGTACAACACTGAAGCTTTCTTT
CASSVDPLGRYNTEAFF
>TRBV7-9|TRBJ1-1|NA|TRBD1
TGTGCCGGTACGGGACAGAGGAACACTGAAGCTTTCTTT
CAGTGQRNTEAFF
>TRBV27|TRBJ1-1|NA|NA
TGTGCCAGCAGTACCCTCCCAGGGACTGCCGACACTGAAGCTTTCTTT
CASSTLPGTADTEAFF
>TRBV5-8|TRBJ2-3|few|TRBD2
TGTGCCAGCAGCCAGAGCGGGGGGGCAACAGATACGCAGTATTTT
CASSQSGGATDTQYF
>TRBV19|TRBJ1-1|few|NA
TGTGCCAGTAGTAGGGATTGGGGAGACACTGAAGCTTTCTTT
CASSRDWGDTEAFF
>TRBV5-4|TRBJ2-2|NA|NA
TGTGCCAGCACCTCAGGGTACACCGGGGAGCTGTTTTTT
CASTSGYTGELFF
>TRBV18|TRBJ2-7|once|NA
TGTGCCAGCTCCCCTTTCGGGGTCGGGAACGAGCAGTACTTC
CASSPFGVGNEQYF
>TRBV18|TRBJ1-1|NA|NA
TGTGCCAGCTCACCACTCTCAGGGGAAGGTGCTTTCTTT
CASSPLSGEGAFF
>TRBV6-6|TRBJ2-3|NA|NA
TGTGCCAGCAGCCCTACAGGGACCGGGACAGATACGCAGTATTTT
CASSPTGTGTDTQYF
>TRBV5-4|TRBJ1-2|NA|TRBD1
TGTGCCAGCAGCGCGGGACAGAACTATGGCTACACCTTC
CASSAGQNYGYTF
>TRBV7-6|TRBJ1-6|NA|NA
TGTGCCAGCAGCTTGGCCGGGACACCGGGAGGTTCACCCCTCCACTTT
CASSLAGTPGGSPLHF
>TRBV27|TRBJ2-3|NA|NA
TGTGCCAGCAGTTCTCATAAAGACAGGATCCATACGCAGTATTTT
CASSSHKDRIHTQYF
>TRBV5-1|TRBJ2-1|once|TRBD2
TGCGCCAGCAGAAACGTTGGCGGGGGTACCCCCAATGAGCAGTTCTTC
CASRNVGGGTPNEQFF
>TRBV27|TRBJ2-7|NA|TRBD2
TGTGCCACCGGGGGGGCGGGGCACCGTGGTGGATACGAGCAGTACTTC
CATGGAGHRGGYEQYF
>TRBV18|TRBJ1-6|NA|NA
TGTGCCAGCTCACCAGAGGCAGGGAATTCATCACCCCTCCACTTT
CASSPEAGNSSPLHF
>TRBV7-6|TRBJ2-5|NA|TRBD2
TGTGCCAGCAGCCGGCGGACTAGCGCACAAGAGACCCAGTACTTC
CASSRRTSAQETQYF
>TRBV10-2|TRBJ1-2|NA|NA
TGCGCCAGCAACGCCGGCAGGGACGGTGGCTACACCTTC
CASNAGRDGGYTF
>TRBV5-4|TRBJ2-3|NA|NA
TGTGCCAGCAGCCGCTATGAGACAGATACGCAGTATTTT
CASSRYETDTQYF
>TRBV5-4|TRBJ1-2|NA|TRBD1
TGTGCCAGCAGCGAGGGACAGGTTATCTATGGCTACACCTTC
CASSEGQVIYGYTF
>TRBV28|TRBJ2-5|NA|NA
TGTGCCAGCAGTTTAGACAAGGGGGGAGGGGCCCAGTACTTC
CASSLDKGGGAQYF
>TRBV5-1|TRBJ1-5|NA|TRBD1
TGCGCCAGCAGCTTGGAGGCAGGGGGCAGCCAGCCCCAGCATTTT
CASSLEAGGSQPQHF
>TRBV19|TRBJ2-4|NA|NA
TGTGCCAGTTCAGACAGTCTAAAGGGCATTCAGTACTTC
CASSDSLKGIQYF
>TRBV5-6|TRBJ2-7|NA|TRBD1
TGTGCCAGCAGCAGGGACAGGGGGCTCTACGAGCAGTACTTC
CASSRDRGLYEQYF
>TRBV7-2|TRBJ1-3|NA|NA
TGTGCCAGCAGCTCCGAGAGAAACACCATATATTTT
CASSSERNTIYF
>TRBV4-3|TRBJ1-4|NA|TRBD1
TGCGCCAGCAGCCAAGGCTTGACAGGGAATGAAAAACTGTTTTTT
CASSQGLTGNEKLFF
>TRBV7-9|TRBJ2-3|NA|TRBD2
TGTGCCAGCAGCCCCGGGACTAGCGGGGGGGTTGATACGCAGTATTTT
CASSPGTSGGVDTQYF
>TRBV4-1|TRBJ2-3|NA|TRBD1
TGCGCCAGCAGCCAAAGAGGGGGCAGCGGCACAGATACGCAGTATTTT
CASSQRGGSGTDTQYF
>TRBV20-1|TRBJ1-4|few|NA
TGCAGTGCTAGTGGGGGGGAAAAACTGTTTTTT
CSASGGEKLFF
>TRBV7-9|TRBJ1-2|NA|NA
TGTGCCAGCAGCTTAGTACAGAACTATGGCTACACCTTC
CASSLVQNYGYTF
>TRBV10-3|TRBJ1-1|NA|NA
TGTGCCATCAGTACCCCGGTTGGGGGGGATATGAACACTGAAGCTTTCTTT
CAISTPVGGDMNTEAFF
>TRBV19|TRBJ1-6|NA|TRBD1
TGTGCCAGCGGTCGTCAGGGACAGGTCAATTCACCCCTCCACTTT
CASGRQGQVNSPLHF
>TRBV4-3|TRBJ2-2|few|NA
TGCGCCAGCAGCCACACCACAGAGTCCGGGGAGCTGTTTTTT
CASSHTTESGELFF
>TRBV10-2|TRBJ1-1|NA|TRBD1
TGCGCCAGCCAGGGGGAACGAATGAACACTGAAGCTTTCTTT
CASQGERMNTEAFF
>TRBV11-3|TRBJ2-5|NA|NA
TGTGCCAGCAGCCCGGGACGGCACCAAGAGACCCAGTACTTC
CASSPGRHQETQYF
>TRBV5-4|TRBJ2-1|NA|NA
TGTGCCAGCAGCTTCCCAGCAGGGGGGCTAGGGGGTGAGCAGTTCTTC
CASSFPAGGLGGEQFF
>TRBV6-1|TRBJ1-1|once|TRBD1
TGTGCCAGCAAGGGACAGGGGATGAACACTGAAGCTTTCTTT
CASKGQGMNTEAFF